The source of this T cell receptor beta chain is a study of post-analysis software for immune sequencing data (dated by TCRdb to about 2015). Background for the entire study: Disease courses on record covered relapsing-remitting, secondary progressive and progressive-relapsing multiple sclerosis, though some patients had no subtype annotation. A subset of samples was prepared in parallel using single-end sample barcoding, then pooled and co-amplified after Illumina adapter ligation. The patient repertoires were set against around eleven previously published healthy control repertoires from donors whose ages ranged from about 6 to 27 years. Overall study results and their limits: The control group was slightly older than the multiple sclerosis patient group. Patients showed significantly higher frequencies than controls for roughly five TRBV segments, among them TRBV5-6, TRBV5-1 and TRBV20-1. Significantly lower normalized Chao1 diversity was found in multiple sclerosis patients than in controls, suggesting substantial peripheral T-cell clonal expansion. Direct clustering with F measure showed strong co-clustering of samples prepared in the same batch, prompting a batch-effect correction.

The library was produced with PCR. Sequencing took place on an Illumina HiSeq 2500. To reduce PCR and sequencing biases, unique molecular identifiers were incorporated into the TCR beta cDNA libraries. Every 1 to 10 million input T cells yielded approximately 500,000 cDNA molecules, meaning each molecule approximated one T cell. The patient libraries were prepared and sequenced using the same protocol as the earlier healthy control dataset. Within a given batch, samples were prepared together, multiplexed and sequenced on the same HiSeq lane. As for the authors' bioinformatics: MIGEC was used to process the raw barcoded reads, and molecular identifier groups with only a single read were discarded before consensus assembly and CDR3 extraction. Clonotype tables were post-analysed with VDJtools, normalizing diversity by down-sampling all datasets to the smallest sample size. To correct batch-related cross-sample contamination, repertoire overlap clustering matched CDR3 amino acid sequences but not nucleotide sequences. TCRdb trimmed public reads at Q25 via fastp, called clones via MiXCR and kept in-frame beta chains. Rows merge per CDR3 protein into single entries with the most common DNA and genes. The V and J calls, along with clone size, are taken from TCRdb and not from the paper's own processing. The sample has roughly 600,000 distinct CDR3 sequences on record, roughly 40% of them singletons. The top ten clonotypes cover roughly 1.7% of the sample.

The CDR1 and CDR2 encoded by the germline V gene (reference sequence) are GTSNPN and SVGIG. Its CDR3 holds 13 amino acids, cysteine through phenylalanine. The read is trimmed to its CDR3 DNA, 39 bases read in frame from base 1. Between the V and J ends, shortened by 2 bases and 7 bases respectively, the junction contains 12 bases. A note on this clonotype: The target of this receptor is not known. No base qualities exist here, and no much larger clone lies one base off it.

To demonstrate the VDJtools post-analysis software, TCR beta repertoires were profiled from the peripheral blood of 13 young patients with multiple sclerosis. The multiple sclerosis patients were children and adolescents between roughly 6 and 17 years of age. The sample comprised blood. The chain was built from TRBV30 and TRBJ2-1, with the D gene call left open. The clonotype was recovered from a girl aged 10-17 years with multiple sclerosis. The CDR3 corresponds to CAWSPLHGNEQFF. The sequence in DNA is TGTGCCTGGAGTCCCCTCCACGGGAATGAGCAGTTCTTC. With the rest looked up from the reference TRBV30 and TRBJ2-1 genes rather than sequenced, the full variable domain is SQTIHQWPATLVQPVGSPLSLECTVEGTSNPNLYWYRQAAGRGLQLLFYSVGIGQISSEVPQNLSASRPQDRQFILSSKKLLLSDSGFYLCAWSPLHGNEQFFGPGTRLTVL.